This T cell receptor (beta chain) emerged from a study of T cell repertoires in cytomegalovirus infection. Across the whole study: Matching HLA type, along with CMV infection, was indicated by public TCR beta signatures. Study-level findings and limits: Cumulative public TCR beta family frequency identified carriers of CMV plus the relevant HLA. HLA-C-restricted CMV clonotypes gave the most frequent clonotype in two of eight donors.

Deletions cut 4 bases from V and 0 bases from J, with 10 bases between. Germline loops: CDR1 SGHRS, CDR2 YFSETQ. There are 15 residues in the CDR3. TCRdb independently ran MiXCR on the reads; one entry per CDR3 protein. In the table there are about 250,000 distinct CDR3 sequences, 6% to 8% of which are singletons. Notes on this clonotype: Its antigen remains unknown.

This chain connects TRBV5-1 to TRBJ2-2; no clear D. Sample: PBMCs. This TCR derives from a human donor in good health (CMV status not recorded). Some clones in this sample may be carry-over from other donors' samples. In DNA form, the CDR3 reads TGCGCCAGCAGCCTCGACACTACGAACACCGGGGAGCTGTTTTTT. This encodes CASSLDTTNTGELFF.